These 14 T cell receptor beta chains share one sample of origin, sequenced in a study of technical replicates of blood from several donors. Data came from immunoSEQ multiplex PCR; TCRdb stores just in-frame clones and leaves some out. Among about 68,000 clones listed, 95% to 97% were seen once. Sequenced input: T cells isolated from PBMCs. Source of these receptors: a human donor in good health.

V and J are TRBV18 and TRBJ1-4; 7 positions agree with TRBD1. This CDR3 has 15 amino acids. CDR1 KGHSH and CDR2 LQKENI come from the germline V gene. V dropped 2 bases and J dropped 6; count of bases not matched to a gene: 6. The CDR3 spells CASSPRGPLDEKLFF. For the CDR3, the DNA is TGTGCCAGCTCACCAAGGGGGCCTCTAGATGAAAAACTGTTTTTT. The full variable domain, in which reference TRBV18 and TRBJ1-4 provide the parts outside the CDR3, is NAGVMQNPRHLVRRRGQEARLRCSPMKGHSHVYWYRQLPEEGLKFMVYLQKENIIDESGMPKERFSAEFPKEGPSILRIQQVVRGDSAAYFCASSPRGPLDEKLFFGSGTQLSVL.

V gene TRBV6-1 combines with J gene TRBJ2-7, with D tentatively TRBD1 (6 bases). The CDR3 loop spans 15 amino acids. The germline gives CDR1 MNHNS, CDR2 SASEGT. Trimming cost V 3 bases and J 6 bases, with 18 bases left between them. The CDR3 region has the DNA TGTGCCAGCAGTGAGTTTTTGGGGGAACAGGGCGAGCAGTACTTC. This sequence encodes CASSEFLGEQGEQYF.

This chain joins TRBV6-5 and TRBJ2-1; no clear D gene. V shed 3 bases and J shed 9 bases, with 6 bases lying between them. CDR1 is MNHEY and CDR2 is SVGAGI in the germline V gene. The CDR3 length is 11 residues. This chain's CDR3 is CASSYGGEQFF. The CDR3 DNA follows: TGTGCCAGCAGTTATGGCGGTGAGCAGTTCTTC.

This chain links TRBV6-5 with TRBJ1-2; D unclear. There are 14 residues in the CDR3. The V and J ends lost 0 bases and 6 bases respectively, with 11 bases between them. Germline V gene sequence: CDR1 MNHEY, CDR2 SVGAGI. CDR3 amino acids: CASSYSTGLDGYTF. CDR3 sequence (DNA): TGTGCCAGCAGTTACTCGACGGGTTTAGATGGCTACACCTTC.

The V and J genes are TRBV7-8 and TRBJ1-3; no firm D call. Germline V gives CDR1 SGHVS, CDR2 FQNEAQ. The length of the CDR3 is 13 residues. Deletions cut 4 bases from V and 4 bases from J, with 8 bases between. In nucleotides, the CDR3 is TGTGCCAGCAGCTCCGGTCCCGGAAACACCATATATTTT. Residues: CASSSGPGNTIYF.

The V and J genes are TRBV4-2 and TRBJ2-1, with TRBD2 matching 7 bases. CDR1 LGHNA and CDR2 YNFKEQ come from the germline V gene. The V and J ends lost 2 bases and 2 bases, in that order; junction bases with no gene match: 6. The CDR3 is 16 residues long. The CDR3 loop reads CASSQIEGGTYNEQFF. CDR3 coding DNA: TGTGCCAGCAGCCAAATTGAGGGAGGGACCTACAATGAGCAGTTCTTC.

The chain couples TRBV19 to TRBJ2-5; 7 positions agree with TRBD1. The length of the CDR3 is 13 residues. Germline-derived CDR1 and CDR2 are LNHDA and SQIVND (reference sequence). Losses at the gene ends were 4 bases for V and 5 bases for J; bases not matched to a gene: 4. The CDR3 region is CASSRTGAETQYF. The CDR3 region has the DNA TGTGCCAGTAGTAGGACAGGAGCTGAGACCCAGTACTTC. The whole variable domain, remainder taken from reference TRBV19 and TRBJ2-5, is DGGITQSPKYLFRKEGQNVTLSCEQNLNHDAMYWYRQDPGQGLRLIYYSQIVNDFQKGDIAEGYSVSREKKESFPLTVTSAQKNPTAFYLCASSRTGAETQYFGPGTRLLVL.

This chain uses TRBV19 with TRBJ2-7, with TRBD1 identical over 10 bases. The CDR3 covers 13 residues. Germline V gene sequence: CDR1 LNHDA, CDR2 SQIVND (reference sequence). J gave up 4 bases and V 5 bases, and 2 bases lay outside the gene matches. CDR3 bases: TGTGCCAGTAGTGGGACAGGGGCTTACGAGCAGTACTTC. This gives the protein CASSGTGAYEQYF.

This rearrangement joins TRBV28 to TRBJ2-3; TRBD1 aligns across 7 bases. Per germline, CDR1 MDHEN and CDR2 SYDVKM. The trim removed 10 bases at V and 5 bases at J, leaving 12 bases unmatched. The CDR3 has 14 amino acids. The CDR3 loop is CATRQGSFIDTQYF. The CDR3 DNA reads TGTGCCACCAGACAGGGTTCCTTCATAGATACGCAGTATTTT.

The chain joins TRBV10-1 to TRBJ2-7, with D uncertain. The CDR3 runs 13 residues. Germline assignment: CDR1 WNHNN and CDR2 SYGVQD (reference sequence). V was pared by 3 bases and J by 3 bases, with 9 bases between. The CDR3 here is CASSETLDYEQYF. In DNA, the CDR3 is TGCGCCAGCAGTGAAACCTTAGACTACGAGCAGTACTTC.

This clone has just one count. The rearrangement uses TRBV25-1 and TRBJ2-4, with D possibly matching TRBD2 (7 bases). Between the trimmed V and J ends, which lost 4 bases and 7 bases, there was a span of 20 bases. The CDR3 length is 16 residues. Per germline, CDR1 MGHDK and CDR2 SYGVNS. In DNA, the CDR3 is TGTGCCAGCAGTGCATTGATATTGGGAGGGGGGAACATTCAGTACTTC. It translates to CASSALILGGGNIQYF. Filled out from reference TRBV25-1 and TRBJ2-4, the complete variable domain reads EADIYQTPRYLVIGTGKKITLECSQTMGHDKMYWYQQDPGMELHLIHYSYGVNSTEKGDLSSESTVSRIRTEHFPLTLESARPSHTSQYLCASSALILGGGNIQYFGAGTRLSVL.

The rearrangement joins TRBV5-4 to TRBJ1-2; the match to TRBD1 covers 11 bases. Germline V lookup: CDR1 SGHNT, CDR2 YYREEE (reference sequence). This CDR3 is 14 amino acids long. With 3 bases clipped from V and 6 bases from J, the junction kept 4 bases outside the gene matches. The CDR3 is CASSSEGQGDGYTF. The DNA for the CDR3 is TGTGCCAGCAGCTCCGAGGGACAGGGGGATGGCTACACCTTC.

This rearrangement joins TRBV27 to TRBJ2-7; TRBD1 matches 10 bases. V dropped 6 bases and J dropped 4; count of bases not matched to a gene: 15. This CDR3 region has 17 residues. Germline V gene lookup returns CDR1 MNHEY and CDR2 SMNVEV (reference sequence). CDR3 DNA: TGTGCCAGCAGAGTAGAGGGGGGCCGGACAGGGGGGTACGAGCAGTACTTC. Translation gives CASRVEGGRTGGYEQYF.

V gene TRBV18 combines with J gene TRBJ2-2, with a weak D call TRBD2 (6 bases). The CDR3 is 16 amino acids. CDR1 is KGHSH, CDR2 LQKENI, per germline. Trimming stripped 6 bases from V and 3 bases from J, with 17 bases between. The CDR3 sequence is CASSGWGGKDTGELFF. The CDR3 coding sequence is TGTGCCAGCTCTGGCTGGGGCGGGAAAGACACCGGGGAGCTGTTTTTT.